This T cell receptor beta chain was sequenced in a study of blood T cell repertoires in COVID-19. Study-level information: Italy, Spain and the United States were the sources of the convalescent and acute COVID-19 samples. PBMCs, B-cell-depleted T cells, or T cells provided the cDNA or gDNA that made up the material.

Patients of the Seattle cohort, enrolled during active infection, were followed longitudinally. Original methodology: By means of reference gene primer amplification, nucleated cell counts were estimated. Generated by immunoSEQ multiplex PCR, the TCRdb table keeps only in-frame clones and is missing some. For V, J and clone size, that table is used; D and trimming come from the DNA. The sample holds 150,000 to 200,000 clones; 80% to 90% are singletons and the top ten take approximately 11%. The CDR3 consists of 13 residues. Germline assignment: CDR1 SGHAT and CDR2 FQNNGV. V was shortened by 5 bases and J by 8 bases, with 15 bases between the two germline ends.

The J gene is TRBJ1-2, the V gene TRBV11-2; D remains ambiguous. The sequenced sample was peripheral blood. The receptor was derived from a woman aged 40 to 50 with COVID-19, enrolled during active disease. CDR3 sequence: CASSPRQAGGYTF. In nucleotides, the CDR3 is TGTGCCAGCAGCCCCCGTCAGGCTGGCGGCTACACCTTC.